This TCR beta chain emerged from a study of blood T cell repertoires in COVID-19. Looking at the study overall: Sources were T cells, B-cell-depleted T cells, or PBMCs; the material itself was cDNA or gDNA.

Clones were read by immunoSEQ multiplex PCR, and TCRdb kept only the in-frame ones, dropping some. Of about 300,000 clones listed, roughly 89% were seen once; the top ten hold 1.5% to 2%. About this clone itself: Sequence at one end of the junction differs from germline and may be a read error.

Patients in Seattle were enrolled during active infection, then followed longitudinally. This sequence originates from a young woman with COVID-19, enrolled during active disease. The sequencing sample was made of peripheral blood.

In nucleotides, the CDR3 is TGTGCCAGTGACACTCCGGGACAGGTCTTTTTT. Protein sequence: CASDTPGQVFF. The V and J genes are TRBV2 and TRBJ1-6; 8 nucleotides match TRBD1. Per the germline V gene, CDR1 is SNHLY and CDR2 is FYNNEI. CDR3 size: 11 residues.